These 15 T cell receptor beta chains originate from one sample sequenced in a study of shared clonotypes between healthy human individuals. Assay used: immunoSEQ multiplex PCR; TCRdb lists only in-frame clones, some missing. This table holds fewer than 550,000 clones, about 80% found once. The specimen was PBMCs. These receptors all come from a woman in her 40s in good health. Some clones in this sample may be carry-over from other donors' samples.

This clone came up once. V and J are TRBV30 and TRBJ2-7, with 7 bases that match TRBD1. V lost 4 bases to trimming and J lost 4 bases; unmatched junction nucleotides: 10. CDR1 and CDR2 (germline): GTSNPN, SVGIG (reference sequence). CDR3 length equals 14 residues. The DNA for the CDR3 is TGTGCCTGGAACAAAGGGACAGCTCTTTACGAGCAGTACTTC. Protein product: CAWNKGTALYEQYF.

Only one count was recorded for this clone. This chain joins TRBV9 and TRBJ2-1, with D perhaps TRBD1 (6 bases). Germline assignment: CDR1 SGDLS and CDR2 YYNGEE. This CDR3 spans 15 amino acids. Trimming pared 4 bases from V and 4 bases from J, leaving 15 bases between. The CDR3 DNA follows: TGTGCCAGCAGCAATGAGGGGACATCTTACAATGAGCAGTTCTTC. This sequence encodes CASSNEGTSYNEQFF.

J is TRBJ2-7 and V is TRBV7-8; D ambiguous. Germline V CDR1 and CDR2: SGHVS, FQNEAQ. Trimming pared 3 bases from V and 7 bases from J, leaving 16 bases between. CDR3 length: 14 amino acids. Here the CDR3 DNA reads TGTGCCAGCAGCTTCGATGTCCGGCGGTGGGAGCAGTACTTC. Amino acid sequence: CASSFDVRRWEQYF.

A note on this clone: At the DNA level, this CDR3 is encoded by other sequences in the same sample as well. This rearrangement joins TRBV10-3 to TRBJ2-7, with D hard to call. Germline CDR1 and CDR2: ENHRY and SYGVKD. The CDR3 is 11 residues long. V lost 2 bases and J 4 bases, leaving 3 bases between the germline ends. In nucleotides, the CDR3 is TGTGCCATCAGTGAGGCGTACGAGCAGTACTTC. Its translation: CAISEAYEQYF.

This chain uses TRBV9 with TRBJ2-2; 8 positions match TRBD1. The CDR3 has 16 residues. The V gene end was trimmed by 5 bases and the J gene end by 0 bases; junction bases not matched to a gene: 6. Germline-derived CDR1 and CDR2 are SGDLS and YYNGEE. CDR3 DNA sequence: TGTGCCAGCAGTTTTGGGGGACAGGCGAACACCGGGGAGCTGTTTTTT. This gives the protein CASSFGGQANTGELFF.

The gene calls are TRBV28 and TRBJ2-7; D gene uncertain. The CDR3 spans 13 residues. Germline CDR1 is MDHEN and CDR2 is SYDVKM. Trimming took off 2 bases at V and 6 bases at J, with 11 bases between the two ends. The CDR3, as DNA: TGTGCCAGCAGTTTAACCCCCGCTACCGAGCAGTACTTC. Translating gives CASSLTPATEQYF.

The chain couples TRBV18 to TRBJ2-1; 11 bases fit TRBD2. V lost 3 bases, J lost 7 bases, and 17 bases stayed unmatched. CDR1 is KGHSH, CDR2 LQKENI, per germline. The CDR3 covers 19 residues. The CDR3 coding sequence is TGTGCCAGCTCACCTAGAACCGGGACTAGCGGACCGACAGGTAATGAGCAGTTCTTC. As protein: CASSPRTGTSGPTGNEQFF.

This chain uses TRBV18 with TRBJ1-1; D not certain. CDR1 is KGHSH, CDR2 LQKENI, per germline. This CDR3 comprises 14 residues. Deletions cut 6 bases from V and 7 bases from J, with 18 bases between. CDR3 sequence: CASSPFPGLGEAFF. The CDR3 nucleotides are TGTGCCAGCTCTCCCTTCCCGGGGTTGGGTGAAGCTTTCTTT.

A remark on this clone: Since a much larger clone is just one base distant, this may be a read error. This same CDR3 is encoded by further DNA sequences in the sample. The chain carries TRBV30 and TRBJ1-1; D call uncertain. Between the trimmed V and J ends, which lost 5 bases and 1 base, there was a span of 8 bases. The germline CDR1 and CDR2 sequences are GTSNPN and SVGIG (reference sequence). This CDR3 has 12 residues. The chain's CDR3 is CAWSPGNTEAFF. The DNA for the CDR3 is TGTGCCTGGTCCCCGGGGAACACTGAAGCTTTCTTT.

This chain links TRBV2 with TRBJ2-7; 9 bases line up with TRBD1. V lost 2 bases and J lost 2; bases outside the gene matches: 1. The CDR3 is 14 residues long. Germline values: CDR1 SNHLY, CDR2 FYNNEI. CDR3 amino acids: CASSEWTGAYEQYF. CDR3 bases: TGTGCCAGCAGTGAATGGACAGGGGCCTACGAGCAGTACTTC.

This clone was observed a handful of times. This sample also contains other DNA sequences that code for the same CDR3. This rearrangement joins TRBV10-3 to TRBJ1-4; 8 positions agree with TRBD1. Germline V gene lookup returns CDR1 ENHRY and CDR2 SYGVKD. The CDR3 contains 16 residues. After removal of 2 bases from V and 2 bases from J, the junction contained 4 bases not matched to a gene. The CDR3 sequence is CAISEQGALTNEKLFF. CDR3 bases: TGTGCCATCAGTGAGCAGGGGGCGCTTACTAATGAAAAACTGTTTTTT.

V is TRBV5-4 and J is TRBJ2-7, with D perhaps matching TRBD2 (6 bases). Trimming took 4 bases from V and 4 from J, leaving 12 bases between them. The CDR3 loop spans 13 amino acids. Germline V CDR1 and CDR2: SGHNT, YYREEE (reference sequence). This CDR3 is CASSRGTPYEQYF. DNA for the CDR3: TGTGCCAGCAGCCGGGGGACTCCATACGAGCAGTACTTC.

The chain links TRBV5-4 to TRBJ1-4, with 9 bases that match TRBD1. Per the germline V gene, CDR1 is SGHNT and CDR2 is YYREEE (reference sequence). The CDR3 has 13 residues. Unmatched junction bases numbered 2, after V lost 3 bases and J lost 8 bases. DNA for the CDR3: TGTGCCAGCAGCTACGGACAGGGGGAAAAACTGTTTTTT. Residues: CASSYGQGEKLFF.

The CDR3 nucleotides are TGTGCCAGCAGCTTAAGGACAGCTCCCAGCGAGCAGTACTTC. Translated: CASSLRTAPSEQYF. This chain joins TRBV11-2 and TRBJ2-7, with a weak D call TRBD1 (6 bases). Trimming took off 2 bases at V and 6 bases at J, with 14 bases between the two ends. The CDR3 sequence is 14 residues long. Germline loops: CDR1 SGHAT, CDR2 FQNNGV. The full variable domain, rest sourced from reference TRBV11-2 and TRBJ2-7, is EAGVAQSPRYKIIEKRQSVAFWCNPISGHATLYWYQQILGQGPKLLIQFQNNGVVDDSQLPKDRFSAERLKGVDSTLKIQPAKLEDSAVYLCASSLRTAPSEQYFGPGTRLTVT.

The chain has TRBV5-1 and TRBJ2-7; D not resolved. There are 14 residues in the CDR3. Germline CDR1 SGHRS, CDR2 YFSETQ. The germline V and J ends were trimmed by 0 bases and 3 bases, with 10 bases remaining between them. CDR3 nucleotide sequence: TGCGCCAGCAGCTTGGAGGTGGCTTTCTACGAGCAGTACTTC. It specifies CASSLEVAFYEQYF.